This T cell receptor (beta chain) was sequenced in a study of T cell changes during pregnancy in multiple sclerosis. After removal of 2 bases from V and 5 bases from J, the junction contained 6 bases not matched to a gene. CDR1 is SGHAT, CDR2 FQNNGV, per germline. This CDR3 has 14 amino acids. TCRdb's copy holds only in-frame clones and misses some; the assay was immunoSEQ multiplex PCR. The table has fewer than 110,000 clones, 91% seen once. The material was peripheral blood, obtained in the second trimester of pregnancy. The chain has TRBV11-2 and TRBJ2-7; 7 nucleotides align to TRBD2. The TCR originated in a female donor with multiple sclerosis, enrolled in a pregnancy study. The CDR3 nucleotides are TGTGCCAGCAGCTTACGGCGGGAGAGCGACGAGCAGTACTTC. It codes for CASSLRRESDEQYF. Filled out from reference TRBV11-2 and TRBJ2-7, the complete variable domain reads EAGVAQSPRYKIIEKRQSVAFWCNPISGHATLYWYQQILGQGPKLLIQFQNNGVVDDSQLPKDRFSAERLKGVDSTLKIQPAKLEDSAVYLCASSLRRESDEQYFGPGTRLTVT.